This entry lists 23 T cell receptor beta chains sequenced from one sample in a study of OX40 agonist ivuxolimab in advanced cancers. The method was immunoSEQ multiplex PCR; TCRdb's version includes in-frame clones alone and lacks a portion of them. The sample records over 85,000 clones, 87% being singletons. Sequenced here: CD4+ or CD8+ T cells sorted from blood, sampled in a trial of the OX40 agonist ivuxolimab. Every receptor here comes from an adult with an advanced solid tumor such as melanoma, head and neck, liver or kidney cancer.

The chain recombines TRBV15 with TRBJ1-4; D may be TRBD1 (5 bases). The V and J ends lost 1 base and 5 bases respectively, with 11 bases between them. This CDR3 spans 15 amino acids. Looked up from germline, CDR1 is LNHNV and CDR2 is YYDKDF (reference sequence). CDR3 DNA sequence: TGTGCCACCAGCAGAGGGGGGACCAGGAATGAAAAACTGTTTTTT. Its protein product is CATSRGGTRNEKLFF.

The chain is built from TRBV2 and TRBJ1-4; 7 bases are shared with TRBD1. CDR1 is SNHLY and CDR2 is FYNNEI in the germline V gene. The CDR3 is 14 amino acids. V lost 6 bases to trimming and J lost 3 bases; unmatched junction nucleotides: 4. CDR3 bases: TGTGCCAGCAGCGGGACAGAAGCTAATGAAAAACTGTTTTTT. This codes for CASSGTEANEKLFF.

CDR3 loop: CASSFGLGGEETQYF. The CDR3, as DNA: TGTGCCAGCAGCTTCGGCTTGGGGGGAGAAGAGACCCAGTACTTC. The V call is TRBV6-5, the J call TRBJ2-5; a weak D match, TRBD2 (6 bases). The germline gives CDR1 MNHEY, CDR2 SVGAGI. Trimming removed 6 bases from V and 3 bases from J, with 17 bases in between. The CDR3 length is 15 residues.

This clone was detected once. The genes are TRBV4-1 and TRBJ2-3; weak D call: TRBD1 (5 bases). The V gene lost 1 base and the J gene lost 2 bases, with 13 bases spanning the gap. Germline CDR1 and CDR2: MGHRA and YSYEKL. The CDR3 covers 16 residues. CDR3 region: CASSQVRAGYTDTQYF. The CDR3 DNA reads as TGCGCCAGCAGCCAAGTACGTGCAGGGTACACAGATACGCAGTATTTT.

The rearrangement joins TRBV12-5 to TRBJ1-2; TRBD1 might be the D (5 bases). Germline loops: CDR1 LGHNT, CDR2 FRNRAP. The CDR3 spans 16 residues. V lost 1 base and J lost 6, with 18 bases in between. Here the CDR3 DNA reads TGTGCTAGTGGTTTGGCGCCTGCGGGGCTTGGTGATGGCTACACCTTC. Protein: CASGLAPAGLGDGYTF.

This clone was seen once. V and J are TRBV19 and TRBJ2-7; D is possibly TRBD1 (6 bases). CDR1 LNHDA and CDR2 SQIVND come from the germline V gene (reference sequence). Trimming took 3 bases from V and 3 from J, leaving 12 bases between them. The CDR3 has 14 amino acids. The CDR3 DNA reads TGTGCCAGTAGTATGTTGGAGGACAGCTACGAGCAGTACTTC. Protein product: CASSMLEDSYEQYF.

The CDR3 bases are TGTGCCAGCAGCCCTCAGGTGTTCGGACATGGCTACACCTTC. Amino acids: CASSPQVFGHGYTF. J is TRBJ1-2 and V is TRBV2; D not certain. V lost 6 bases and J lost 6, with 17 bases in between. Germline-derived CDR1 and CDR2 are SNHLY and FYNNEI. This CDR3 has 14 residues.

This sequence joins TRBV2 and TRBJ1-1; D gene ambiguous. CDR1 SNHLY and CDR2 FYNNEI come from the germline V gene. The V and J ends lost 5 bases and 5 bases respectively, with 15 bases between them. This CDR3 has 14 residues. CDR3 in DNA: TGTGCCAGCAGTAAGTCCACCTCGAGGACTGAAGCTTTCTTT. Amino acids: CASSKSTSRTEAFF.

The chain is built from TRBV5-1 and TRBJ1-2; D unclear. Deletions cut 3 bases from V and 2 bases from J, with 8 bases between. Germline CDR1 SGHRS, CDR2 YFSETQ. The length of the CDR3 is 13 residues. The CDR3 bases are TGCGCCAGCAGCTCCCTTATAAACTATGGCTACACCTTC. It specifies CASSSLINYGYTF. The whole variable domain, filled in from reference TRBV5-1 and TRBJ1-2, reads KAGVTQTPRYLIKTRGQQVTLSCSPISGHRSVSWYQQTPGQGLQFLFEYFSETQRNKGNFPGRFSGRQFSNSRSEMNVSTLELGDSALYLCASSSLINYGYTFGSGTRLTVV.

The chain is built from TRBV6-1 and TRBJ2-3; no firm D call. Germline V gives CDR1 MNHNS, CDR2 SASEGT. The CDR3 has 13 residues. V lost 9 bases and J 0 bases, leaving 10 bases between the germline ends. The CDR3 DNA reads TGTGCCAGTGGCGGAGCTAGCACAGATACGCAGTATTTT. Its translation: CASGGASTDTQYF.

V and J are TRBV18 and TRBJ1-5; D might be TRBD1 (6 bases). In germline, CDR1 is KGHSH, CDR2 LQKENI. Trimming cost V 3 bases and J 7 bases, with 16 bases left between them. The CDR3 has 15 amino acids. The CDR3 sequence: CASSPPGGAWQPQHF. The CDR3 DNA sequence: TGTGCCAGCTCACCTCCGGGGGGGGCTTGGCAGCCCCAGCATTTT.

The rearrangement uses TRBV7-3 and TRBJ2-1, with D possibly TRBD1 on 5 matching bases. This CDR3 is built from 13 residues. Trimming pared 4 bases from V and 5 bases from J, leaving 9 bases between. The germline CDR1 and CDR2 sequences are SGHTA and FQGTGA. The CDR3 sequence is CASSSGIHNEQFF. The CDR3 DNA is TGTGCCAGCAGCTCAGGGATTCACAATGAGCAGTTCTTC.

The chain couples TRBV6-5 to TRBJ1-6; TRBD1 might be the D (5 bases). This CDR3 is 15 amino acids long. Germline assignment: CDR1 MNHEY and CDR2 SVGAGI. Trimming removed 2 bases from V and 7 bases from J, with 12 bases in between. The DNA of the CDR3 is TGTGCCAGCAGTTACCGGGGCACGGGGAATTCACCCCTCCACTTT. This encodes CASSYRGTGNSPLHF.

The chain recombines TRBV29-1 with TRBJ2-7; TRBD1 matches 7 bases. V dropped 6 bases and J dropped 4; count of bases not matched to a gene: 12. In germline, CDR1 is SQVTM, CDR2 ANQGSEA. The CDR3 length is 14 residues. CDR3 in amino acids: CSVYTGVDTYEQYF. CDR3 DNA sequence: TGCAGCGTCTACACAGGGGTCGACACGTACGAGCAGTACTTC.

V usage is TRBV6-5 and J usage is TRBJ1-3, with a weak D call TRBD1 (6 bases). CDR3 length: 11 amino acids. CDR1 and CDR2 (germline): MNHEY, SVGAGI. V lost 7 bases and J lost 8, with 9 bases in between. The CDR3 DNA reads TGTGCCAGCACGGGGGCGGACACCATATATTTT. Residues: CASTGADTIYF.

This clone was recorded once. V gene TRBV7-2 combines with J gene TRBJ2-7; unclear D gene. Germline V gene sequence: CDR1 SGHTA, CDR2 FQGNSA. Trimming took 1 base from V and 4 from J, leaving 11 bases between them. The CDR3 covers 14 residues. As DNA, the CDR3 is TGTGCCAGCAGCTTAGATCCGGTGGGATACGAGCAGTACTTC. This translates into CASSLDPVGYEQYF.

V and J are TRBV9 and TRBJ2-3; the D is unclear. Trimming stripped 0 bases from V and 6 bases from J, with 8 bases between. Germline-derived CDR1 and CDR2 are SGDLS and YYNGEE. This CDR3 has 13 amino acids. CDR3 nucleotide sequence: TGTGCCAGCAGCGTAGGGAATGGGGATACGCAGTATTTT. Encoded protein: CASSVGNGDTQYF.

Only a few counts were recorded for this clone. The CDR3 region is CATAPGGKNQPQHF. The CDR3, as DNA: TGTGCCACCGCCCCGGGGGGCAAGAATCAGCCCCAGCATTTT. V is TRBV15 and J is TRBJ1-5; perhaps TRBD1 as D (6 bases). Trimming left V 8 bases short and J 4 bases short, with 15 bases between. CDR3 size: 14 residues. Germline V gives CDR1 LNHNV, CDR2 YYDKDF (reference sequence).

This clone has a single count. The CDR3 sequence is CASNLVAGAPNYGYTF. As DNA, the CDR3 is TGTGCCAGTAATCTGGTTGCAGGGGCACCTAACTATGGCTACACCTTC. This chain uses TRBV19 with TRBJ1-2; D might be TRBD1 (6 bases). Trimming removed 7 bases from V and 0 bases from J, with 18 bases in between. Per germline, CDR1 LNHDA and CDR2 SQIVND (reference sequence). This CDR3 is 16 amino acids long.

This clone was detected only once. This rearrangement joins TRBV5-1 to TRBJ2-5, with TRBD1 matching 7 bases. Germline assignment: CDR1 SGHRS and CDR2 YFSETQ. Unmatched junction bases numbered 11, after V lost 4 bases and J lost 5 bases. This CDR3 contains 15 residues. The DNA of the CDR3 is TGCGCCAGCAGCCCGACCGGGACAGACATCGAGACCCAGTACTTC. Amino acid sequence: CASSPTGTDIETQYF.

The J gene is TRBJ1-1, the V gene TRBV5-6; 8 bases are shared with TRBD1. Germline lookup yields CDR1 SGHDT and CDR2 YYEEEE. The CDR3 spans 15 residues. V shed 4 bases and J 4 bases; nucleotides not matched to a gene: 9. CDR3 residues: CASSTDRGLGTEAFF. DNA of the CDR3: TGTGCCAGCAGCACCGACAGGGGCCTCGGCACTGAAGCTTTCTTT.

In its sample, this clone was seen a few times. The CDR3 bases are TGTGCCAGCAGCACAGAGACTGGGGGGTTTCCCACCTACGAGCAGTACTTC. It specifies CASSTETGGFPTYEQYF. The V call is TRBV7-6, the J call TRBJ2-7, with a tentative D call TRBD2 (6 bases). Per germline, CDR1 SGHVS and CDR2 FNYEAQ. This CDR3 is 17 amino acids long. Trimming took 5 bases from V and 2 from J, leaving 22 bases between them.

The rearrangement links TRBV7-9 to TRBJ2-4, with D possibly matching TRBD1 (5 bases). V lost 1 base and J 9 bases, leaving 10 bases between the germline ends. Looked up from germline, CDR1 is SEHNR and CDR2 is FQNEAQ (reference sequence). This CDR3 contains 13 residues. The CDR3 sequence: CASSLGNGAIQYF. DNA of the CDR3: TGTGCCAGCAGCTTAGGGAATGGGGCCATTCAGTACTTC.